This T cell receptor (beta chain) was captured by sequencing in a study of cytomegalovirus exposure and HLA in healthy donors. PCR used 60 Vbeta primers and 13 Jbeta primers. Only in-frame clones appear in the TCRdb table, and some are missing; sequencing was by immunoSEQ multiplex PCR. The table has under 200,000 clones, 60% to 85% seen once. The length of the CDR3 is 13 residues. Germline CDR1 and CDR2: LNHDA and SQIVND (reference sequence). V lost 3 bases to trimming and J lost 5 bases, with 7 bases between them. This receptor was identified in a man aged 25 to 45 in good health and CMV-seropositive. The chain has TRBV19 and TRBJ2-2, with D unclear. The source material was PBMCs. The CDR3 DNA reads TGTGCCAGTAGTATCACTGAAACCGGGGAGCTGTTTTTT. Encoded protein: CASSITETGELFF.